A single sample gave rise to the 8 T cell receptor beta chains below, sequenced in a study of control samples from healthy donors and cancer patients (dated by TCRdb to about 2020). The method was the immunoSEQ multiplex PCR assay. TCRdb provides this immuneACCESS table in a form limited to in-frame rearrangements. Some clones are lacking; in checked studies, under half of them reflect an unresolved V gene, and why the rest are absent is not known. The sample table lists about 83,000 clones, 90% to 95% of them with a count of one. Of the sample, about 16% is held by the ten largest clones. The sequencing input was blood. Receptors were obtained from a man aged 45-60 years in good health.

This chain connects TRBV10-1 to TRBJ2-7, with D possibly being TRBD1 (6 bases). Trimming cost V 4 bases and J 3 bases, with 10 bases left between them. The CDR3 extends over 13 amino acids. Germline CDR1 is WNHNN and CDR2 is SYGVQD (reference sequence). CDR3 in amino acids: CASSVGQNYEQYF. Written as DNA, the CDR3 is TGCGCCAGCAGTGTAGGACAGAACTACGAGCAGTACTTC.

This rearrangement joins TRBV2 to TRBJ1-3; no reliable D call. The V gene's germline CDR1 is SNHLY and CDR2 FYNNEI. Trimming removed 7 bases at V and 0 bases at J, with 10 bases between. The CDR3 covers 14 residues. CDR3 DNA sequence: TGTGCCAGCAAGGCCACAGACTCTGGAAACACCATATATTTT. Protein sequence: CASKATDSGNTIYF.

J is TRBJ2-5 and V is TRBV6-5; 7 positions agree with TRBD1. Per germline, CDR1 MNHEY and CDR2 SVGAGI. The V gene end was trimmed by 4 bases and the J gene end by 4 bases; junction bases not matched to a gene: 3. The CDR3 sequence is 13 residues long. CDR3 DNA: TGTGCCAGCAGTTTACAGGGGAGAGAGACCCAGTACTTC. This codes for CASSLQGRETQYF.

The chain couples TRBV12-3 or TRBV12-4 to TRBJ2-7; D gene uncertain. This CDR3 is built from 13 residues. V lost 4 bases to trimming and J lost 4 bases, with 11 bases between them. The CDR3 reads CASSSYPQYEQYF. The CDR3 DNA reads TGTGCCAGCAGTTCCTACCCCCAGTACGAGCAGTACTTC.

CDR3 DNA: TGTGCCAGTAGTGTCCTCCCGGGGATTTCTGGGGCCAACGTCCTGACTTTC. It is translated as CASSVLPGISGANVLTF. The rearrangement joins TRBV19 to TRBJ2-6; D possibly corresponds to TRBD2 (5 bases). The CDR3 consists of 17 residues. Germline V gene lookup returns CDR1 LNHDA and CDR2 SQIVND (reference sequence). Deletions cut 5 bases from V and 1 base from J, with 15 bases between.

The chain uses TRBV5-6 and TRBJ1-3, with 8 nucleotides matching TRBD1. J lost 5 bases, V lost 3 bases, and 13 bases had no gene match. Per germline, CDR1 SGHDT and CDR2 YYEEEE. The CDR3 contains 17 residues. CDR3 coding DNA: TGTGCCAGCAGCTCCCCGAGAGGACAGGGCTACCGAAACACCATATATTTT. It is translated as CASSSPRGQGYRNTIYF.

The genes are TRBV7-7 and TRBJ2-5; 7 bases match TRBD1. Germline V gene data show CDR1 as SSHAT and CDR2 as FNYEAQ (reference sequence). The V and J ends lost 5 bases and 1 base, in that order; junction bases with no gene match: 4. The CDR3 sequence is 14 residues long. CDR3 bases: TGTGCCAGCAGCCGGGACAGCCTCCAAGAGACCCAGTACTTC. Amino acid sequence: CASSRDSLQETQYF.

The chain carries TRBV6-6 and TRBJ1-1; D is ambiguous. CDR1 and CDR2 from the germline V gene are MNHNY and SVGAGI (reference sequence). The CDR3 loop spans 13 amino acids. Trimming shortened V by 5 bases and J by 1 base, and 8 bases separated the two germline ends. The CDR3, as DNA: TGTGCCAGCAGTCCAAGTACGAACACTGAAGCTTTCTTT. Protein product: CASSPSTNTEAFF.